This TCR beta chain was captured in a study of blood T cell repertoires in COVID-19. The overall study: The United States, Italy and Spain provided the acute and convalescent COVID-19 samples.

Profiling relied on immunoSEQ multiplex PCR, and the TCRdb table lists in-frame clones only, not all of them. The data show 70,000 or so clones, with more than 80% seen just once and approximately 6.7% held by the top ten. Looked up from germline, CDR1 is SEHNR and CDR2 is FQNEAQ (reference sequence). J was trimmed by 7 bases and V by 5 bases; bases with no gene match: 10. The CDR3 is 15 residues long. This sequence joins TRBV7-9 and TRBJ2-7; 11 positions match TRBD2. This sequence was found in a woman older than 75 with active COVID-19. Input material: peripheral blood. For the CDR3, the DNA is TGTGCCAGCAGCAATAGCGGGAGGGCCTTAGGGGAGCAGTACTTC. Translation gives CASSNSGRALGEQYF. Based on the CDR3 plus reference TRBV7-9 and TRBJ2-7, the full variable domain is DTGVSQNPRHKITKRGQNVTFRCDPISEHNRLYWYRQTLGQGPEFLTYFQNEAQLEKSRLLSDRFSAERPKGSFSTLEIQRTEQGDSAMYLCASSNSGRALGEQYFGPGTRLTVT.